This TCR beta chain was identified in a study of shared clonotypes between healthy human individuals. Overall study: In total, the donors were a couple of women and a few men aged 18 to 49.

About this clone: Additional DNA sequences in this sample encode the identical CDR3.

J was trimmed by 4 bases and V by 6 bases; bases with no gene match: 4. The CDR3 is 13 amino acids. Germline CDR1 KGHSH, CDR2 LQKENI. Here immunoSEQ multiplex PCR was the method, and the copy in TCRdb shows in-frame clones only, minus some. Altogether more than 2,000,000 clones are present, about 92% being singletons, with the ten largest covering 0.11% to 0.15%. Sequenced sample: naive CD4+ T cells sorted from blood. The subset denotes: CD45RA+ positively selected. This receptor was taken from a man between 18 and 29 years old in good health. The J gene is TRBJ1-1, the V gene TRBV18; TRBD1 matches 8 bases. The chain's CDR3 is CASSRTGTTEAFF. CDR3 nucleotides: TGTGCCAGCTCGCGGACAGGGACCACTGAAGCTTTCTTT.